This TCR beta chain emerged from a study of response to subunit inactivated influenza vaccine. The ends lost 6 bases at V and 3 bases at J; junction bases unmatched: 12. The CDR3 spans 16 residues. MiXCR, applied by TCRdb to the RT-PCR reads, yields one record per CDR3 protein. The sample lists more than 700,000 distinct CDR3 sequences, roughly 20% occurring once. The gene calls are TRBV12-3 or TRBV12-4 and TRBJ2-7, with 9 bases fitting TRBD1. This sample comprised PBMCs from blood, obtained around 5 days after vaccination. This TCR came from a man aged 50 or older who received an inactivated influenza vaccine. The CDR3 here is CASSRGPGQGLYEQYF. The DNA for the CDR3 is TGTGCCAGCAGCCGGGGTCCGGGACAGGGACTCTACGAGCAGTACTTC.